This T cell receptor beta chain was observed in a study of blood T cell repertoires in COVID-19. Study information: Acute and convalescent COVID-19 samples came from the United States, Italy and Spain.

This clone was found once. The V gene lost 0 bases and the J gene lost 3 bases, with 13 bases spanning the gap. Germline V lookup: CDR1 SGHDT, CDR2 YYEEEE. The CDR3 contains 17 residues. Clones were read by immunoSEQ multiplex PCR, and TCRdb kept only the in-frame ones, dropping some. The sample lists around 100,000 clones; about 85% were seen once. The J gene is TRBJ2-6, the V gene TRBV5-6; possibly TRBD1 for D (5 bases). The receptor comes from a human donor in a cohort sampled during active COVID-19. Sequencing was done on a sample of peripheral blood. CDR3 protein: CASSLVPGLVGANVLTF. Written as DNA, the CDR3 is TGTGCCAGCAGCTTGGTCCCAGGGCTAGTTGGGGCCAACGTCCTGACTTTC.